The 14 T cell receptor gamma chains below come from one sample, sequenced in a study of gamma-delta T cells after stem cell transplantation. TCRdb redid clone calling on the RT-PCR reads using CATT. Of 1,000 or so gamma-chain clones in the sample, roughly 28% were seen once. Sequenced sample: gamma-delta T cells. The origin of the receptors is a human donor. It is not recorded whose cells these are; they may come from a transplant donor.

The rearrangement links TRGV2 to TRGJP2. TCRdb gives no J gene; it was assigned here by matching the DNA to germline. Trimming cost V 1 base and J 6 bases; bases outside gene matches: 8. Germline loops: CDR1 EGSNGY, CDR2 YDSYNSKV. The CDR3 is 15 amino acids. In DNA, the CDR3 is TGTGCCACCTGGGACGGCACCGTGTGTGATTGGATCAAGACGTTT. It is translated as CATWDGTVCDWIKTF.

This clone has only a few counts. This chain connects TRGV3 to TRGJ1 or TRGJ2. The J gene was not available in TCRdb and was assigned here by matching the DNA to germline segments. The germline CDR1 and CDR2 sequences are VTNTFY and YDVSTARD (reference sequence). V dropped 2 bases and J dropped 3; count of bases not matched to a gene: 4. The length of the CDR3 is 13 residues. Written as DNA, the CDR3 is TGTGCCACCTGGGACACTTCTTATTATAAGAAACTCTTT. The encoded protein is CATWDTSYYKKLF.

This clone is large by share. This chain joins TRGV9 and TRGJ1 or TRGJ2. Since TCRdb gives no J gene, matching the DNA to germline was used here to assign it. Germline assignment: CDR1 GITISATS and CDR2 ISYDGTV (reference sequence). The CDR3 spans 14 residues. The V segment lost 4 bases and the J segment 4 bases; nucleotides outside the gene matches: 10. CDR3 loop: CALWDSLGYYKKLF. CDR3 in DNA: TGTGCCTTGTGGGATAGCTTGGGGTATTATAAGAAACTCTTT.

As regards this clone: This may be a read error, as it is one base from a much larger clone. This chain joins TRGV2 and TRGJ1 or TRGJ2. Assignment of the J gene here rests on matching the DNA to germline, because TCRdb gives none. The CDR3 totals 13 residues. Germline assignment: CDR1 EGSNGY and CDR2 YDSYNSKV. The CDR3 sequence is CATWDLNYYKKLF. The CDR3, as DNA: TGCGCCACCTGGGACCTGAATTATTATAAGAAACTCTTT.

Worth noting for this clone: At one end the junction does not follow the germline gene, possibly because of a read error. This chain uses TRGV4 with TRGJ1 or TRGJ2. Here the J gene was assigned by germline matching of the DNA, as TCRdb has none. Per the germline V gene, CDR1 is EGSTGY and CDR2 is YDSYTSSV. The CDR3 consists of 13 residues. CDR3 loop: CATWETNYHKKLF. For the CDR3, the DNA is TGTGCCACCTGGGAGACGAATTATCATAAGAAACTCTTT.

Of note for this clone: A far more abundant clone sits one base away, making this likely a read error. The J gene has no call, while the V gene is TRGV9. Germline V lookup: CDR1 GITISATS, CDR2 ISYDGTV (reference sequence). This CDR3 is built from 13 residues. The CDR3: CALWGPGLGKELF. CDR3 bases: TGTGCCTTGTGGGGCCCCGGATTGGGTAAGGAACTCTTT.

Comment on this clone: Additional DNA sequences in this sample encode the identical CDR3. The V gene is TRGV4, the J gene TRGJ1 or TRGJ2. As TCRdb names no J gene, one was assigned here on the basis of a DNA match to germline. CDR1 EGSTGY and CDR2 YDSYTSSV come from the germline V gene. This CDR3 comprises 14 residues. J gave up 1 base and V 1 base, and 4 bases lay outside the gene matches. Written as DNA, the CDR3 is TGTGCCACCTGGGATGGTCTCAATTATTATAAGAAACTCTTT. The encoded protein is CATWDGLNYYKKLF.

By proportion, this clone is large. With a much larger clone just one base away, this may be a read error. The chain couples TRGV2 to TRGJP2. No J gene is reported in TCRdb; it was inferred here by comparing the DNA with germline. There are 15 residues in the CDR3. Germline V gives CDR1 EGSNGY, CDR2 YDSYNSKV. Germline trimming cut 0 bases from V and 3 bases from J; bases unmatched to any gene: 4. The CDR3 is CATWDGRGSDWIKTF. DNA for the CDR3: TGTGCCACCTGGGACGGGCGGGGTAGTGATTGGATCAAGACGTTT.

This clone was recorded a few times. V usage is TRGV3 and J usage is TRGJ1 or TRGJ2. The J gene comes from matching the DNA to germline here; TCRdb lacks it. After removal of 0 bases from V and 5 bases from J, the junction contained 1 base not matched to a gene. CDR3 length: 12 amino acids. Germline V gene data show CDR1 as VTNTFY and CDR2 as YDVSTARD (reference sequence). The CDR3 is CATWDRDYKKLF. Written as DNA, the CDR3 is TGTGCCACCTGGGACAGGGATTATAAGAAACTCTTT.

To note about this clone: Distinct nucleotide sequences in the sample also encode this CDR3. The gene calls are TRGV2 and TRGJP2. Matching the DNA to germline supplied the J gene, which TCRdb does not give. Germline V gives CDR1 EGSNGY, CDR2 YDSYNSKV. The CDR3 spans 15 residues. Germline trimming cut 2 bases from V and 2 bases from J; bases unmatched to any gene: 5. This chain's CDR3 is CATWDARSSDWIKTF. CDR3 DNA sequence: TGTGCCACCTGGGACGCGAGGAGTAGTGATTGGATCAAGACGTTT.

There are a few counts of this clone. The chain uses TRGV8 and TRGJP2. The J gene comes from matching the DNA to germline here; TCRdb lacks it. With 3 bases clipped from V and 0 bases from J, the junction kept 4 bases outside the gene matches. CDR3 length: 15 residues. Germline-derived CDR1 and CDR2 are VENAVY and YDSYNSRV. CDR3 bases: TGTGCCACCTGGGATGCTTATAGTAGTGATTGGATCAAGACGTTT. Translation gives CATWDAYSSDWIKTF.

There are a few counts of this clone. J is TRGJ1 or TRGJ2 and V is TRGV5. TCRdb leaves out the J gene; it was filled in here by matching the DNA to germline. The germline CDR1 and CDR2 sequences are VINAFY and YDVSNSKD. J was trimmed by 8 bases and V by 0 bases; bases with no gene match: 7. There are 13 residues in the CDR3. CDR3 loop: CATWDRPKDKKLF. DNA for the CDR3: TGTGCCACCTGGGACAGGCCGAAGGATAAGAAACTCTTT.

J is TRGJP2 and V is TRGV8. TCRdb is silent on the J gene; assignment here came from matching the DNA to germline. The ends lost 4 bases at V and 3 bases at J; junction bases unmatched: 5. The germline V gene has CDR1 VENAVY and CDR2 YDSYNSRV. This CDR3 is 14 amino acids long. The CDR3 DNA reads TGTGCCACCTGGGACCAAGGTAGTGATTGGATCAAGACGTTT. Its protein is CATWDQGSDWIKTF.

This clone was seen only a few times. The same CDR3 also results from other DNA sequences found in this sample. The chain links TRGV2 to TRGJ1 or TRGJ2. TCRdb leaves out the J gene; it was filled in here by matching the DNA to germline. Germline CDR1 is EGSNGY and CDR2 is YDSYNSKV. V dropped 0 bases and J dropped 6; count of bases not matched to a gene: 5. This CDR3 region has 13 residues. CDR3 amino acids: CATWDGPGYKKLF. The CDR3 bases are TGTGCCACCTGGGACGGGCCGGGTTATAAGAAACTCTTT.